Included here is one T cell receptor (beta chain) sequence, with context. This record comes from a study of blood T cell repertoires in COVID-19. About the research overall: COVID-19 samples collected from the United States, Italy and Spain covered acute and convalescent phases. PBMCs, B-cell-depleted T cells, or T cells were the source of the cDNA or gDNA that made up the material.

Cohorts were determined from participant-reported clinical history. Germline loops: CDR1 SGHAT, CDR2 FQNNGV. Trimming removed 2 bases from V and 1 base from J; junction bases left unmatched: 13. The CDR3 totals 19 residues. In the source study's methods: Scientists estimated how many nucleated cells there were by amplifying reference gene primers. Sequencing used immunoSEQ multiplex PCR; TCRdb keeps in-frame clones, though not all of them. V and J calls plus clone size are reproduced from that table; the DNA served to infer D and trimming. The sample lists fewer than 350,000 clones; around 93% were seen once.

The source is a man aged 35 to 55 who had been exposed to COVID-19. The rearrangement links TRBV11-2 to TRBJ2-7; 11 nucleotides match TRBD2. Sequenced sample: PBMCs or T cells enriched from blood (not recorded which). The CDR3 DNA follows: TGTGCCAGCAGCTTATCATCCCGACCGACTAGCGGGATGTCCTACGAGCAGTACTTC. Protein: CASSLSSRPTSGMSYEQYF.